This is a list of T cell receptor beta chains from one sample in a study of OX40 agonist ivuxolimab in advanced cancers. The repertoire was sequenced with immunoSEQ multiplex PCR; TCRdb's copy has only in-frame clones and lacks some. The data hold about 98,000 clones, with 70% to 90% observed a single time. Sequencing used CD4+ or CD8+ T cells sorted from blood, obtained in a trial of the OX40 agonist ivuxolimab. The receptors derive from an adult with an advanced solid tumor such as melanoma, head and neck, liver or kidney cancer. CDR3s include the opening cysteine and the closing phenylalanine or tryptophan. The D gene is left open where the match is weak. Size is omitted from some rows. Given values are once, few, many or a class for expanded clones.

17 | TRBJ1-6 | TRBD1 | TRBV5-1 | NA | CASSLARWDRDNSPLHF | TGCGCCAGCAGCTTGGCTCGTTGGGACAGGGATAATTCACCCCTCCACTTT
13 | TRBJ1-4 | NA | TRBV5-5 | NA | CASRTPASEKLFF | TGTGCCAGCAGAACCCCCGCGAGTGAAAAACTGTTTTTT
15 | TRBJ1-2 | TRBD1 | TRBV5-1 | NA | CASSLQGQGAVGYTF | TGCGCCAGCAGCCTCCAGGGACAGGGGGCGGTTGGCTACACCTTC
13 | TRBJ1-6 | NA | TRBV10-3 | NA | CAISETGSSPLHF | TGTGCCATCAGTGAGACCGGTAGTTCACCCCTCCACTTT
16 | TRBJ2-7 | NA | TRBV5-6 | NA | CASSSIAGWANYEQYF | TGTGCCAGCAGCTCGATAGCAGGGTGGGCCAACTACGAGCAGTACTTC
16 | TRBJ2-3 | TRBD2 | TRBV7-2 | once | CASSFQSSGGTDTQYF | TGTGCCAGCAGCTTTCAGTCTAGCGGGGGCACAGATACGCAGTATTTT
13 | TRBJ1-5 | NA | TRBV27 | NA | CASSWNFNQPQHF | TGTGCCAGCAGTTGGAATTTCAATCAGCCCCAGCATTTT
13 | TRBJ2-1 | NA | TRBV5-6 | NA | CASSPGQSNGQFF | TGTGCCAGCAGCCCCGGGCAGAGCAATGGGCAGTTCTTC
15 | TRBJ1-5 | NA | TRBV5-6 | NA | CASSFRYPGNQPQHF | TGTGCCAGCAGCTTCCGGTATCCTGGGAATCAGCCCCAGCATTTT
13 | TRBJ1-1 | TRBD1 | TRBV19 | NA | CASSVRGRTEAFF | TGTGCCAGTAGTGTCAGGGGGCGAACTGAAGCTTTCTTT
16 | TRBJ1-1 | NA | TRBV27 | NA | CASSLGQGQGNTEAFF | TGTGCCAGCAGTTTAGGGCAGGGGCAGGGGAACACTGAAGCTTTCTTT
15 | TRBJ1-2 | TRBD1 | TRBV6-1 | NA | CASSEQTGGHYGYTF | TGTGCCAGCAGTGAACAGACAGGGGGGCACTATGGCTACACCTTC
15 | TRBJ1-1 | NA | TRBV18 | NA | CASSEARLGNTEAFF | TGTGCCAGCTCAGAGGCCCGTTTGGGGAACACTGAAGCTTTCTTT
16 | TRBJ2-2 | NA | TRBV2 | NA | CASSSGLVGGTGELFF | TGTGCCAGCAGTTCCGGGCTAGTGGGGGGTACCGGGGAGCTGTTTTTT
15 | TRBJ1-2 | NA | TRBV6-1 | NA | CASSEAQGGTMSYTF | TGTGCCAGCAGTGAAGCGCAGGGAGGGACTATGAGCTACACCTTC
15 | TRBJ1-1 | NA | TRBV11-2 | NA | CASSHIQGRDTEAFF | TGTGCCAGCAGTCATATACAGGGCCGAGACACTGAAGCTTTCTTT
18 | TRBJ1-2 | NA | TRBV18 | NA | CASSLELPGPSLGYGYTF | TGTGCCAGCTCTCTAGAACTGCCGGGACCCTCCCTTGGCTATGGCTACACCTTC
15 | TRBJ1-1 | NA | TRBV7-8 | NA | CASSSRTLRDTEAFF | TGTGCCAGCAGCTCCAGGACCCTTCGGGACACTGAAGCTTTCTTT
12 | TRBJ2-1 | TRBD1 | TRBV7-2 | NA | CASSPSRDREFF | TGTGCCAGCAGCCCAAGCCGGGACAGGGAGTTCTTC
15 | TRBJ1-2 | NA | TRBV19 | NA | CASSKGRGDMNGYTF | TGTGCCAGTAGTAAGGGGAGAGGGGATATGAATGGCTACACCTTC
15 | TRBJ2-1 | NA | TRBV9 | NA | CASSAGTGTYNEQFF | TGTGCCAGCAGCGCCGGGACTGGGACCTACAATGAGCAGTTCTTC
14 | TRBJ1-1 | NA | TRBV9 | NA | CASSARQANTEAFF | TGTGCCAGCAGCGCTAGACAGGCTAACACTGAAGCTTTCTTT
14 | TRBJ1-5 | NA | TRBV6-1 | NA | CASSAQPEYQPQHF | TGTGCCAGCAGTGCCCAGCCTGAGTATCAGCCCCAGCATTTT
13 | TRBJ1-2 | NA | TRBV28 | NA | CASLAGRRYGYTF | TGTGCCAGCCTTGCGGGGCGCCGGTATGGCTACACCTTC
14 | TRBJ1-1 | NA | TRBV7-3 | NA | CASSTGGTITEAFF | TGTGCCAGCAGCACAGGTGGGACAATCACTGAAGCTTTCTTT
12 | TRBJ1-1 | NA | TRBV10-3 | NA | CAIRGGGTEAFF | TGTGCCATCAGGGGAGGGGGCACTGAAGCTTTCTTT
15 | TRBJ1-4 | NA | TRBV7-3 | once | CASSLTGAPDEKLFF | TGTGCCAGCAGCTTAACAGGCGCTCCGGACGAAAAACTGTTTTTT
15 | TRBJ1-2 | NA | TRBV28 | NA | CASSLPRPEDYGYTF | TGTGCCAGCAGTTTGCCAAGACCGGAGGACTATGGCTACACCTTC
13 | TRBJ1-2 | TRBD1 | TRBV27 | NA | CASSPTGSRGYTF | TGTGCCAGCAGCCCGACAGGGAGTCGTGGCTACACCTTC
16 | TRBJ1-4 | TRBD1 | TRBV15 | NA | CATSGRPTGTNEKLFF | TGTGCCACCAGCGGACGCCCGACAGGGACTAATGAAAAACTGTTTTTT
15 | TRBJ2-7 | NA | TRBV6-1 | NA | CASSEALVVSHEQYF | TGTGCCAGCAGTGAAGCGCTCGTAGTTTCCCACGAGCAGTACTTC
14 | TRBJ1-1 | TRBD1 | TRBV6-1 | once | CASRLAQGYTEAFF | TGTGCCAGCAGACTAGCACAGGGGTACACTGAAGCTTTCTTT
15 | TRBJ2-2 | NA | TRBV5-5 | NA | CASSLVPQFTGELFF | TGTGCCAGCAGCTTGGTACCTCAGTTCACCGGGGAGCTGTTTTTT
13 | TRBJ2-5 | NA | TRBV18 | NA | CASSPGAKETQYF | TGTGCCAGCTCACCAGGGGCTAAAGAGACCCAGTACTTC
11 | TRBJ2-7 | NA | TRBV6-5 | NA | CASKGSYEQYF | TGTGCCAGCAAGGGCTCCTACGAGCAGTACTTC
13 | TRBJ1-1 | NA | TRBV27 | NA | CASSPWDSAEAFF | TGTGCCAGCAGTCCATGGGATTCGGCTGAAGCTTTCTTT
17 | TRBJ2-1 | TRBD1 | TRBV10-3 | NA | CAISSSPGQGFYNEQFF | TGTGCCATCAGTTCGAGCCCGGGACAGGGGTTCTACAATGAGCAGTTCTTC
15 | TRBJ1-5 | NA | TRBV11-3 | NA | CASSLAAYSNQPQHF | TGTGCCAGCAGCTTAGCGGCGTATAGCAATCAGCCCCAGCATTTT
15 | TRBJ2-1 | NA | TRBV7-3 | NA | CASSPTARSYNEQFF | TGTGCCAGCAGCCCCACAGCGCGTTCCTACAATGAGCAGTTCTTC
15 | TRBJ1-4 | TRBD1 | TRBV18 | NA | CASSPSGQGNEKLFF | TGTGCCAGCTCCCCAAGCGGACAGGGAAATGAAAAACTGTTTTTT
15 | TRBJ1-2 | NA | TRBV6-6 | NA | CASSRQVLANYGYTF | TGTGCCAGCAGTAGACAGGTCTTAGCTAACTATGGCTACACCTTC
12 | TRBJ1-2 | NA | TRBV28 | NA | CAGGDSNYGYTF | TGTGCCGGAGGGGATTCTAACTATGGCTACACCTTC
15 | TRBJ1-4 | NA | TRBV18 | once | CASSLRQDEREKLFF | TGTGCCAGCTCACTAAGACAGGACGAACGTGAAAAACTGTTTTTT
15 | TRBJ2-1 | TRBD2 | TRBV7-9 | NA | CASSWGLAGANEQFF | TGTGCCAGCAGCTGGGGGCTAGCGGGGGCCAATGAGCAGTTCTTC
15 | TRBJ2-5 | TRBD1 | TRBV29-1 | NA | CSASIGTGGQETQYF | TGCAGCGCATCCATCGGGACAGGGGGGCAAGAGACCCAGTACTTC